These 20 T cell receptor beta chains came from one sample sequenced in a study of blood T cells in healthy people across ages. With a J-beta primer mix and a sample-barcoded 5' primer, a second PCR ran roughly 7 to 11 cycles. MiXCR was run by TCRdb on the 5' RACE reads, yielding one entry per CDR3 protein. The sample has 1.5 million to 2 million distinct CDR3 sequences; roughly 27% are singletons. The sequenced sample was blood. The receptor source for this set is a woman aged 30 to 39 in good health.

About this clonotype: One junction end does not reproduce the germline sequence, and a read error may be involved. The J gene is TRBJ2-4, the V gene TRBV4-1; D ambiguous. TRBJ2-7 explains the end of the DNA better; the J call may be wrong. Germline V CDR1 and CDR2: MGHRA, YSYEKL. The CDR3 sequence is 15 residues long. In DNA form, the CDR3 reads TGCGCCGGCAGCCAAGATTGGGCCAGATCCTCCGAGCAGTACTTC. It translates to CAGSQDWARSSEQYF.

This clonotype has only a few counts. The chain uses TRBV5-1 and TRBJ2-3; D call uncertain. This CDR3 contains 15 residues. V was clipped by 1 base and J by 2 bases, with 11 bases between them. Germline V gene data show CDR1 as SGHRS and CDR2 as YFSETQ. The CDR3 DNA is TGCGCCAGCAGCTTGTACGCCGACGACACAGATACGCAGTATTTT. Protein sequence: CASSLYADDTDTQYF. The full variable domain, rest sourced from reference TRBV5-1 and TRBJ2-3, is KAGVTQTPRYLIKTRGQQVTLSCSPISGHRSVSWYQQTPGQGLQFLFEYFSETQRNKGNFPGRFSGRQFSNSRSEMNVSTLELGDSALYLCASSLYADDTDTQYFGPGTRLTVL.

The rearrangement joins TRBV9 to TRBJ2-1; tentatively, D is TRBD2 (6 bases). Germline CDR1 reads SGDLS; CDR2 reads YYNGEE. This CDR3 spans 16 amino acids. V was pared by 3 bases and J by 2 bases, with 15 bases between. The DNA of the CDR3 is TGTGCCAGCAGCGAGAGGTCCGGCGGGGCCTACAATGAGCAGTTCTTC. This codes for CASSERSGGAYNEQFF.

This clonotype was recorded a few times. This chain uses TRBV7-2 with TRBJ2-7; possibly TRBD1 for D (6 bases). Germline V gene lookup returns CDR1 SGHTA and CDR2 FQGNSA. The CDR3 loop spans 15 amino acids. V was shortened by 5 bases and J by 4 bases, with 18 bases between the two germline ends. The CDR3 coding sequence is TGTGCCAGCAGCACGGACGACTCAGGGGTTTACGAGCAGTACTTC. This translates into CASSTDDSGVYEQYF.

This clonotype was seen many times. V and J are TRBV29-1 and TRBJ1-2; possibly TRBD1 for D (5 bases). Germline V gene data show CDR1 as SQVTM and CDR2 as ANQGSEA. The CDR3 has 11 amino acids. V dropped 1 base and J dropped 8 bases, with 8 bases sitting between them. The CDR3 loop reads CSVEVGDGYTF. As DNA, the CDR3 is TGCAGCGTTGAAGTCGGGGACGGCTACACCTTC.

Points on this clonotype: An end of the junction does not agree with germline; a read error may underlie this. The V call is TRBV27, the J call TRBJ2-7, with D hard to call. Looked up from germline, CDR1 is MNHEY and CDR2 is SMNVEV (reference sequence). The CDR3 is 14 residues long. CDR3 in DNA: TGTGCCAGCAGTTTAGCCGACAACAACTACGAGCGGTACTTC. Amino acid sequence: CASSLADNNYERYF.

This chain connects TRBV24-1 to TRBJ1-1; 9 bases agree with TRBD1. With V trimmed by 5 bases and J by 0 bases, 6 bases remained unmatched. In germline, CDR1 is KGHDR, CDR2 SFDVKD. This CDR3 region has 16 residues. The CDR3 nucleotides read TGTGCCACCAGTGGACGGGACAGGGTGATGAACACTGAAGCTTTCTTT. It specifies CATSGRDRVMNTEAFF.

CDR3 residues: CSVGWGTEAFF. CDR3 bases: TGCAGCGTTGGGTGGGGCACTGAAGCTTTCTTT. V is TRBV29-1 and J is TRBJ1-1; no reliable D call. The CDR3 covers 11 residues. Germline CDR1 SQVTM, CDR2 ANQGSEA. Between the trimmed V and J ends, which lost 4 bases and 4 bases, there was a span of 7 bases. The whole variable domain, remainder taken from reference TRBV29-1 and TRBJ1-1, is SAVISQKPSRDICQRGTSLTIQCQVDSQVTMMFWYRQQPGQSLTLIATANQGSEATYESGFVIDKFPISRPNLTFSTLTVSNMSPEDSSIYLCSVGWGTEAFFGQGTRLTVV.

This clonotype was counted only a few times. V usage is TRBV7-9 and J usage is TRBJ2-7; 9 positions match TRBD1. V was pared by 5 bases and J by 4 bases, with 6 bases of the junction left unmatched. Germline V gives CDR1 SEHNR, CDR2 FQNEAQ (reference sequence). This CDR3 is 14 amino acids long. The CDR3 sequence: CASSGTGLAYEQYF. The CDR3 coding sequence is TGTGCCAGCAGCGGGACAGGGTTGGCGTACGAGCAGTACTTC.

CDR3 sequence: CASTKGGTIRETQYF. The CDR3 nucleotides are TGTGCCAGCACAAAAGGGGGGACAATCAGGGAGACCCAGTACTTC. The chain combines TRBV28 with TRBJ2-5; D possibly matches TRBD1 or TRBD2 (6 bases each). The CDR3 consists of 15 residues. CDR1 is MDHEN, CDR2 SYDVKM, per germline. V lost 7 bases and J lost 5, with 20 bases in between.

Ten or more counts support this clonotype. The chain couples TRBV6-1 to TRBJ2-3; the D is unclear. The CDR3 is 15 amino acids. CDR1 MNHNS and CDR2 SASEGT come from the germline V gene. Trimming stripped 7 bases from V and 6 bases from J, with 20 bases between. CDR3 region: CASTTTMARTDTQYF. The CDR3 bases are TGTGCCAGCACCACGACCATGGCACGGACGGATACGCAGTATTTT.

This clonotype was observed a handful of times. This chain links TRBV18 with TRBJ2-2; 9 bases align to TRBD1. The CDR3 is 16 residues long. The germline gives CDR1 KGHSH, CDR2 LQKENI. Unmatched junction bases numbered 10, after V lost 3 bases and J lost 8 bases. The CDR3 here is CASSPTIGTGSGELFF. DNA for the CDR3: TGTGCCAGCTCACCTACAATCGGGACAGGGTCAGGGGAGCTGTTTTTT.

V usage is TRBV21-1 and J usage is TRBJ2-7; the table's D call of TRBD2 was not tested on the DNA. TRBV21-1 is shown as a pseudogene. The CDR3 is 14 amino acids. The CDR3 nucleotides read TGTGCCAGCAGCGGCCGACTAGGGGCCTACGAGCAGTACTTC. This encodes CASSGRLGAYEQYF.

This clonotype has at least ten counts. The chain carries TRBV7-2 and TRBJ2-7; D may be TRBD2 (5 bases). In germline, CDR1 is SGHTA, CDR2 FQGNSA. V was cut by 4 bases and J by 3 bases, with 10 bases left in between. This CDR3 has 13 amino acids. CDR3 nucleotide sequence: TGTGCCAGCAGCTCTCGGGATAGCTACGAGCAGTACTTC. This gives the protein CASSSRDSYEQYF.

This chain uses TRBV7-9 with TRBJ1-1; a possible D gene is TRBD1 (6 bases). Germline V gene sequence: CDR1 SEHNR, CDR2 FQNEAQ (reference sequence). This CDR3 is 13 amino acids long. The V end lost 6 bases, the J end lost 4 bases, and 12 bases lay between the germline ends. CDR3 bases: TGTGCCAGCAGAAAAACAGGGACCACTGAAGCTTTCTTT. It specifies CASRKTGTTEAFF.

In this sample, this clonotype turned up a few times. J is TRBJ2-3 and V is TRBV20-1; 11 nucleotides agree with TRBD2. V trimming: 3 bases; J trimming: 5 bases; junction bases outside the gene matches: 7. CDR1 is DFQATT and CDR2 is SNEGSKA in the germline V gene (reference sequence). The CDR3 loop spans 15 amino acids. DNA for the CDR3: TGCAGTGCTAGCTTTACTAGCGGGAGCCAAGATACGCAGTATTTT. Encoded protein: CSASFTSGSQDTQYF.

In DNA, the CDR3 is TGTGCCAGCAGCGTAGACGGGGCAGGGGACACTGAAGCTTTCTTT. This gives the protein CASSVDGAGDTEAFF. The J gene is TRBJ1-1, the V gene TRBV9; D possibly corresponds to TRBD1 (6 bases). The CDR3 is made up of 15 amino acids. Trimming removed 0 bases from V and 3 bases from J, with 12 bases in between. Germline V gene sequence: CDR1 SGDLS, CDR2 YYNGEE.

Many counts were recorded for this clonotype. This chain links TRBV10-3 with TRBJ2-7, with TRBD1 identical over 8 bases. After removal of 5 bases from V and 9 bases from J, the junction contained 18 bases not matched to a gene. CDR1 and CDR2 from the germline V gene are ENHRY and SYGVKD. CDR3 length: 16 residues. CDR3 region: CAISFDPDRDASGQYF. The CDR3 nucleotides read TGTGCCATCAGTTTTGACCCGGACAGGGACGCCTCCGGGCAGTACTTC.

This clonotype has just a few counts. This chain links TRBV4-1 with TRBJ1-1; the D is unclear. The ends were cut back, 4 bases at V and 10 bases at J, with 16 bases in the middle. This CDR3 is 13 amino acids long. Germline-derived CDR1 and CDR2 are MGHRA and YSYEKL. Here the CDR3 reads CASSLLIGIGAFF. CDR3 DNA: TGCGCCAGCAGCCTCCTGATAGGGATTGGAGCTTTCTTT.

V is TRBV7-9 and J is TRBJ2-3, with TRBD2 matching over 10 bases. The CDR3 contains 17 residues. The junction had 12 bases not matched to a gene; V was cut back by 4 bases and J by 5 bases. The V gene's germline CDR1 is SEHNR and CDR2 FQNEAQ (reference sequence). In DNA, the CDR3 is TGTGCCAGCAGCTCGCCCCCTAGCGGGGGCTCCATAGATACGCAGTATTTT. This sequence encodes CASSSPPSGGSIDTQYF.